This T cell receptor (beta chain) was profiled in a study of cytomegalovirus exposure and HLA in healthy donors. General study findings and limits: It emerged from a later analysis that several of the most significant clusters appeared to be linked to common viral pathogens. Later on, analysis showed that most CMV-associated TCR beta chains appeared to be HLA-restricted.

Concerning this clone itself: Antigen specificity is unknown.

With 60 Vbeta and 13 Jbeta primers, the PCR was carried out. Assay used: immunoSEQ multiplex PCR; TCRdb lists only in-frame clones, some missing. The sample lists 100,000 to 150,000 clones, around 8.5% seen once, with under 5.5% in the top ten. V was clipped by 2 bases and J by 7 bases, with 12 bases between them. The CDR3 runs 13 residues. CDR1 KGHSH and CDR2 LQKENI come from the germline V gene. The material sequenced was PBMCs. The clonotype originates from a man between 40 and 49 years old in good health and CMV-seronegative. The chain couples TRBV18 to TRBJ2-7, with D perhaps TRBD1 (5 bases). The CDR3 spells CASSPERQLEQYF. The DNA of the CDR3 is TGTGCCAGCTCACCAGAAAGACAGCTTGAGCAGTACTTC.